Included here is one T cell receptor beta chain sequence, with context. This clone was counted once. No antigen is known for it. No qualities accompany the bases; no much larger clone lies one base away. TRB CDR3 regions were amplified from genomic DNA with the immunoSEQ two-step multiplex PCR at survey-level depth. Synthetic inline TR CDR3 controls covering all V-J pairings were spiked into each PCR to estimate template counts and remove amplification bias. Reads were processed so that amplification and sequencing bias were reduced, and quantification was performed against synthetic TR CDR3 analogs. Per the authors' processing: Raw data were processed in ImmunoSEQ Analyzer, with out-of-frame sequences and CDR3s containing stop codons removed, and gene names were assigned according to IMGT nomenclature. Normalized Shannon entropy, defined as 1 minus Pielou's evenness, was used to summarize repertoire diversity. Two TRB sequences were counted as identical only if the two sequences had the same V gene, J gene and CDR3. Public PML clonotypes were CDR3s shared by two or more PML-onset samples but absent earlier, in controls, and in public databases. Position-by-position CDR3 amino acid composition was analyzed in Skylign with the observed count method. Entries here come from immuneACCESS through TCRdb and include only in-frame sequences with V and J called. Some clones fail to appear in such tables; in the studies checked, an unresolved V gene covers under half of the shortfall, and the cause of the remainder is unknown. The V and J calls and clone size come from that table; D and trimming were worked out from the DNA. Counted in this sample were more than 20,000 clones; around 90% of them appeared once. The top ten clonotypes cover 2% to 2.5% of the sample.

The time point label, as the study defines it: approximately 11 months of natalizumab therapy. The treatment or condition label corresponds to: on natalizumab therapy at sampling. The controls were five MS patients treated with natalizumab who did not develop PML and who were sampled longitudinally. Every listed patient had earlier received interferon beta, and every PML patient was female. Blood samples at T1 and T2 were obtained at 6 and 12 months of natalizumab therapy, respectively. Ficoll-Hypaque density gradient centrifugation was used to isolate peripheral blood mononuclear cells. The sample comes from a study of multiple sclerosis patients with progressive multifocal leukoencephalopathy (dated 2019 in TCRdb). General notes on the study: Peripheral T and B cells were examined in MS patients who developed PML (4 under natalizumab, 1 after alemtuzumab) and in treated patients who did not develop PML. The goal was to find JC virus-specific or public T-cell expansions that arose at the time of PML onset. From before therapy, through 6 and 12 months, up to PML onset, two natalizumab-treated patients who later developed PML were tracked longitudinally.

The trim is 1 base for V and 6 bases for J, with a gap of 13 bases between the germline ends. The germline V gene specifies SGHTA as CDR1 and FQGNSA as CDR2. The CDR3, from cysteine to phenylalanine, totals 14 residues. Of all the DNA, just the CDR3 is kept, 42 bases in frame from base 1. Overall study results and their limits: In most PML patients, lower normalized Shannon entropy suggested less diverse TRB repertoires, while the natalizumab-treated controls had values close to 1. Analysis was restricted to peripheral blood, although for natalizumab-associated PML, cerebrospinal fluid or brain lymphocytes might be more informative. At the time PML developed, no common TRBV or TRBJ gene usage or preferential TRBV-TRBJ pairings were detected. With only a small, descriptive cohort, it remained unclear whether the findings reflect JC virus infection or general immunocompromise. Although TRB clones above 0.5% frequency turned up only in PML patients, the clones expanded at PML onset were already present before and during natalizumab therapy.

The TCR was taken from a man in his thirties or forties with multiple sclerosis. Sequences were derived from PBMCs, sampled from a patient treated with natalizumab. This receptor chain uses TRBV7-2 and TRBJ2-7, with the D segment possibly TRBD1 or TRBD2, each aligning over 6 bases. The DNA reads TGTGCCAGCAGCTTAGGTATACAGGGAGGCGAGCAGTACTTC. The encoded protein is CASSLGIQGGEQYF.